Listed below are T cell receptor beta chains from one sample, sequenced in a study of T-cell reconstitution after alpha-beta-depleted transplantation in children. Using its own MiXCR run on the PCR reads, TCRdb lists one record per CDR3 protein. The sample holds approximately 240,000 distinct CDR3 sequences, 9.5% to 13% seen once. The starting material was PBMCs, obtained before TCRalphabeta/CD19-depleted stem cell transplant. These receptors all stem from a child in the first two years of life with acute myeloid leukemia, due to receive a stem cell transplant. Each CDR3 is given with its conserved first and last residue.

>TRBV5-1|14|TRBJ1-1
CASSQELLNTEAFF
>TRBV3-1|11|TRBJ1-2
CASGANYGYTF
>TRBV12-3/TRBV12-4|13|TRBJ2-2
CASSWAQPGELFF
>TRBV5-4|13|TRBJ1-2
CASSLDGVSGYTF
>TRBV4-3|20|TRBJ2-2
CASSQGHGNLLAGGTGELFF
>TRBV7-2|14|TRBJ1-2
CASSPSGASYGYTF
>TRBV18|15|TRBJ2-1
CASSPRPSGGTEQFF
>TRBV15|19|TRBJ2-6
CATSRDAWTRTSGANVLTF
>TRBV7-9|15|TRBJ2-5
CASSFATGREETQYF
>TRBV12-3/TRBV12-4|15|TRBJ2-4
CASSHRGAGKNIQYF
>TRBV6-2/TRBV6-3|16|TRBJ2-7
CASSPEGGEGMYEQYF
>TRBV29-1|14|TRBJ2-2
CSAGSHLNTGELFF
>TRBV20-1|13|TRBJ2-4
CSARSLVLNIQYF
>TRBV5-1|13|TRBJ2-7
CASSLGDFYEQYF
>TRBV12-3/TRBV12-4|15|TRBJ1-2
CASSFSPREVDGYTF
>TRBV12-3/TRBV12-4|15|TRBJ2-3
CASSFGGSSTDTQYF
>TRBV5-5|18|TRBJ2-1
CASSLLPSTSGSNNEQFF
>TRBV5-1|15|TRBJ2-3
CASSLGTAASREQYF
>TRBV2|13|TRBJ1-1
CASSAETPVGAFF
>TRBV10-3|14|TRBJ2-4
CATHLLAPKNIQYF
>TRBV5-1|14|TRBJ1-4
CASSLPATNEKLFF
>TRBV6-6|13|TRBJ2-5
CASSQALMETQYF
>TRBV12-3/TRBV12-4|14|TRBJ1-6
CASSFRGTGSPLHF
>TRBV2|14|TRBJ2-1
CATQVKSSYNEQFF
>TRBV6-1|14|TRBJ1-2
CASSQADRGPGYTF
>TRBV5-1|12|TRBJ2-3
CASSLDSDTQYF
>TRBV28|11|TRBJ1-2
CASSLQGGYTF
>TRBV5-1|13|TRBJ1-2
CASSQGGGYGYTF
>TRBV23-1|13|TRBJ1-4
CASSHPADEKLFF
>TRBV6-5|14|TRBJ2-1
CASRSRGSHNEQFF
>TRBV5-1|14|TRBJ2-4
CASTIDSPRDIQYF
>TRBV20-1|16|TRBJ1-2
CSARGGVGHGYSGYTF
>TRBV11-2|14|TRBJ2-7
CASSHRQGAYEQYF
>TRBV5-1|15|TRBJ2-3
CASSLWGQDTDTQYF
>TRBV20-1|15|TRBJ1-1
CSASPEGGRWTEAFF
>TRBV12-3/TRBV12-4|13|TRBJ1-2
CASSSDHGSDYTF
>TRBV5-6|15|TRBJ1-6
CASSGGQLTNSPLHF
>TRBV7-6|15|TRBJ2-5
CASSSERTALETQYF
>TRBV6-4|14|TRBJ2-1
CASRTSGNNNEQFF
>TRBV19|14|TRBJ2-2
CASSIAPSTGELFF
>TRBV5-1|16|TRBJ1-5
CASSLADNNSNQPQHF
>TRBV29-1|15|TRBJ1-1
CSVDTGKGPLTEAFF
>TRBV3-1|14|TRBJ2-1
CASTHAGSYNEQFF
>TRBV12-3/TRBV12-4|13|TRBJ2-2
CASSREWSGELFF
>TRBV25-1|17|TRBJ1-2
CASFRKALRTGVYGYTF
>TRBV5-5|14|TRBJ2-4
CASSDIREGGIQYF
>TRBV20-1|11|TRBJ2-7
CSAGQGNEQYF
>TRBV5-4|15|TRBJ2-3
CASSFDQRNADTQYF
>TRBV12-3/TRBV12-4|16|TRBJ1-5
CASRWGLLESNQPQHF
>TRBV20-1|15|TRBJ1-6
CSASRTGAYNSPLHF
>TRBV12-3/TRBV12-4|11|TRBJ2-7
CASSLTYEQYF
>TRBV18|14|TRBJ1-3
CASSLGELGNTIYF
>TRBV5-6|15|TRBJ1-1
CASSLDAQEESEAFF
>TRBV7-2|15|TRBJ2-7
CASSLSTSGTYEQYF
>TRBV20-1|14|TRBJ1-1
CSARRGGMNTEAFF
>TRBV7-9|13|TRBJ1-2
CASSLEGKSGYTF
>TRBV5-4|13|TRBJ2-3
CASSLEQADTQYF
>TRBV5-1|15|TRBJ2-1
CASSKAGGPYNEQFF
>TRBV11-3|15|TRBJ1-1
CASSHRTGGEDEAFF
>TRBV4-2|15|TRBJ2-7
CASSQGTSGTYEQYF